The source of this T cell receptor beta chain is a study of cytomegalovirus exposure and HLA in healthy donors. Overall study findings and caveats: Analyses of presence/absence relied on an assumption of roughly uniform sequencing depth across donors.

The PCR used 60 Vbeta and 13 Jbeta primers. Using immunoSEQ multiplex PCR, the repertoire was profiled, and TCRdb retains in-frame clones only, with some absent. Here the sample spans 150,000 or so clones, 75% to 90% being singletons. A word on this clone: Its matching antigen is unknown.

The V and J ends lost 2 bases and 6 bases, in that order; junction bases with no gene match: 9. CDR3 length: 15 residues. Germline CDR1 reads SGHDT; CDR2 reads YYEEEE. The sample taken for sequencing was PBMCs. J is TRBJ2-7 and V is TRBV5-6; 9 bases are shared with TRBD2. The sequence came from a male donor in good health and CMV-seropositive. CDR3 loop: CASSFWRGRAAEQYF. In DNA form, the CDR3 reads TGTGCCAGCAGCTTTTGGCGCGGGAGGGCCGCCGAGCAGTACTTC.